This T cell receptor beta chain stems from a study of shared clonotypes between healthy human individuals. Study-level findings and limits: Of the naive CD4 clonotypes, around 4.8% were shared across several donors.

Naive CD8 populations comprised CD45RO-negative cells positively selected for CCR7, excluding terminally differentiated effector memory CD45RA+ cells. Clones were read by immunoSEQ multiplex PCR, and TCRdb kept only the in-frame ones, dropping some. The sample includes around 1,900,000 clones, roughly 93% of them seen just once. In the case of this clone: Its matching antigen is unknown.

The CDR3 sequence is 14 residues long. The V gene's germline CDR1 is SEHNR and CDR2 FQNEAQ (reference sequence). The V gene lost 5 bases and the J gene lost 2 bases, with 12 bases spanning the gap. The TCR originated in a man younger than 35 in good health. Some clones in this sample may be carry-over from other donors' samples. The V call is TRBV7-9, the J call TRBJ2-5, with a tentative D call TRBD2 (5 bases). Sequencing input: naive CD8+ T cells from PBMCs. For the CDR3, the DNA is TGTGCCAGCAGCCACCAGTCGGGGCAAGAGACCCAGTACTTC. It translates to CASSHQSGQETQYF. Using reference TRBV7-9 and TRBJ2-5 for the parts outside the CDR3, the full variable domain is DTGVSQNPRHKITKRGQNVTFRCDPISEHNRLYWYRQTLGQGPEFLTYFQNEAQLEKSRLLSDRFSAERPKGSFSTLEIQRTEQGDSAMYLCASSHQSGQETQYFGPGTRLLVL.